The 29 T cell receptor beta chains in this list originate from one sample, sequenced in a study of shared T cell receptors in the human thymus. Assay used: immunoSEQ multiplex PCR; TCRdb lists only in-frame clones, some missing. Seen here are some 660,000 clones, around 87% observed once, and the top ten hold 0.0094%. The same data also went into a second study, on human thymus T cells.

Sequences were obtained from thymocytes. Every receptor here comes from a boy under three years old with a congenital heart defect.

The chain couples TRBV27 to TRBJ2-1, with D maybe TRBD2 (5 bases). V lost 3 bases to trimming and J lost 10 bases, with 10 bases between them. This CDR3 has 12 residues. Germline assignment: CDR1 MNHEY and CDR2 SMNVEV (reference sequence). The CDR3 region is CASSFSQREQFF. DNA of the CDR3: TGTGCCAGCAGTTTCTCGCAGCGGGAGCAGTTCTTC.

This chain uses TRBV12-5 with TRBJ2-7, with 8 bases lining up with TRBD1. J gave up 4 bases and V 6 bases, and 8 bases lay outside the gene matches. CDR3 length equals 14 residues. Germline V gene data show CDR1 as LGHNT and CDR2 as FRNRAP. CDR3 in amino acids: CASGPGTGTYEQYF. CDR3 sequence (DNA): TGTGCTAGTGGCCCGGGGACAGGAACATACGAGCAGTACTTC.

The chain combines TRBV15 with TRBJ2-3, with TRBD1 identical over 9 bases. This CDR3 has 17 residues. Germline assignment: CDR1 LNHNV and CDR2 YYDKDF (reference sequence). V shed 1 base, J shed 3 bases, and the junction held 8 bases outside the gene matches. CDR3 in DNA: TGTGCCACCAGCAGAGCTCCCGGGACAGGGAAGACAGATACGCAGTATTTT. Its translation is CATSRAPGTGKTDTQYF.

This clone was seen a handful of times. The CDR3 sequence is CASSLEVAGADSPLHF. The CDR3 DNA follows: TGTGCCAGCAGCTTAGAGGTTGCGGGGGCGGATTCACCCCTCCACTTT. The chain links TRBV7-9 to TRBJ1-6, with D tentatively TRBD1 (6 bases). The CDR3 contains 16 residues. CDR1 and CDR2 from the germline V gene are SEHNR and FQNEAQ (reference sequence). V gave up 1 base and J gave up 8 bases, with 15 bases separating them.

The J gene is TRBJ2-1, the V gene TRBV5-7; D is undetermined. TRBV5-7 falls under the ORF class, with uncertain function. Deletions cut 5 bases from V and 4 bases from J, with 13 bases between. The CDR3 is 14 residues long. The CDR3 loop reads CASRDQATYNEQFF. In DNA, the CDR3 is TGTGCCAGCAGGGATCAGGCTACTTACAATGAGCAGTTCTTC.

This clone came up once. The CDR3 is CASRLHDSPNQPQHF. Written as DNA, the CDR3 is TGTGCCAGCAGACTCCACGACAGCCCCAATCAGCCCCAGCATTTT. This chain uses TRBV28 with TRBJ1-5, with a possible D match to TRBD1 (5 bases). The germline V and J ends were trimmed by 6 bases and 3 bases, with 15 bases remaining between them. The germline V gene has CDR1 MDHEN and CDR2 SYDVKM. This CDR3 is built from 15 residues.

The chain links TRBV27 to TRBJ2-2; 10 positions match TRBD2. Trimming at V came to 3 bases and at J to 4 bases, leaving 17 bases not matched to a gene. This CDR3 has 20 amino acids. Per germline, CDR1 MNHEY and CDR2 SMNVEV (reference sequence). The DNA of the CDR3 is TGTGCCAGCAGTTTCCTCGACCCCAGCCTACTAGCGGGATTCACCGGGGAGCTGTTTTTT. Translating it yields CASSFLDPSLLAGFTGELFF.

V gene TRBV4-3 combines with J gene TRBJ2-4; 12 bases fit TRBD1. V shed 2 bases, J shed 3 bases, and the junction held 14 bases outside the gene matches. CDR3 size: 20 residues. From germline, CDR1 is LGHNA and CDR2 YSLEER. This CDR3 reads CASSQQPNGTGGRGKNIQYF. The DNA of the CDR3 is TGCGCCAGCAGCCAACAACCCAACGGGACAGGGGGCAGGGGCAAAAACATTCAGTACTTC.

V gene TRBV20-1 combines with J gene TRBJ1-2, with D unresolved. The CDR3 consists of 9 residues. V was cut by 6 bases and J by 10 bases, with 9 bases left in between. Per germline, CDR1 DFQATT and CDR2 SNEGSKA (reference sequence). CDR3 in amino acids: CSAVRIYTF. CDR3 DNA sequence: TGCAGTGCCGTCAGGATCTACACCTTC.

The chain recombines TRBV30 with TRBJ2-3, with 9 bases aligning to TRBD2. Germline V gene data show CDR1 as GTSNPN and CDR2 as SVGIG (reference sequence). V lost 0 bases, J lost 2 bases, and 21 bases stayed unmatched. CDR3 length: 21 residues. CDR3 loop: CAWSVRPIAGERVGVTDTQYF. In DNA, the CDR3 is TGTGCCTGGAGTGTCCGGCCAATAGCGGGAGAGCGGGTCGGGGTCACAGATACGCAGTATTTT.

This chain connects TRBV19 to TRBJ2-1; the D is unclear. V shed 5 bases and J shed 6 bases, with 11 bases lying between them. The CDR3 loop spans 13 amino acids. CDR1 is LNHDA, CDR2 SQIVND, per germline (reference sequence). CDR3 residues: CASSSSLFNEQFF. Here the CDR3 DNA reads TGTGCCAGTAGTTCCAGTTTGTTCAATGAGCAGTTCTTC. Drawing the rest from reference TRBV19 and TRBJ2-1, the complete variable domain is DGGITQSPKYLFRKEGQNVTLSCEQNLNHDAMYWYRQDPGQGLRLIYYSQIVNDFQKGDIAEGYSVSREKKESFPLTVTSAQKNPTAFYLCASSSSLFNEQFFGPGTRLTVL.

CDR3 protein: CASSQGGQGGYGYTF. DNA of the CDR3: TGCGCCAGCAGCCAAGGGGGACAGGGGGGCTATGGCTACACCTTC. The chain is built from TRBV4-1 and TRBJ1-2, with 11 bases matching TRBD1. The length of the CDR3 is 15 residues. Germline V CDR1 and CDR2: MGHRA, YSYEKL. Trimming at V came to 1 base and at J to 4 bases, leaving 2 bases not matched to a gene.

V and J are TRBV19 and TRBJ1-5; 10 bases align to TRBD1. Germline V gene lookup returns CDR1 LNHDA and CDR2 SQIVND (reference sequence). The CDR3 sequence is 15 residues long. The ends lost 6 bases at V and 4 bases at J; junction bases unmatched: 6. CDR3 DNA: TGTGCCAGTAGCCCCGGGACAGGGGAAAATCAGCCCCAGCATTTT. Translating gives CASSPGTGENQPQHF.

The CDR3 loop is CASSLPLPTTVEGYTF. CDR3 DNA sequence: TGTGCCAGCAGTTTACCCCTCCCCACGACAGTAGAGGGCTACACCTTC. The gene calls are TRBV28 and TRBJ1-2; possibly TRBD1 for D (5 bases). Germline CDR1 and CDR2: MDHEN and SYDVKM. Trimming pared 2 bases from V and 8 bases from J, leaving 21 bases between. The CDR3 has 16 residues.

V gene TRBV5-5 combines with J gene TRBJ2-7, with unresolved D. CDR1 and CDR2 from the germline V gene are SGHKS and YYEKEE (reference sequence). V lost 0 bases to trimming and J lost 3 bases, with 4 bases between them. This CDR3 contains 12 residues. CDR3 in DNA: TGTGCCAGCAGCTTGGTTAGCTACGAGCAGTACTTC. It specifies CASSLVSYEQYF.

The gene calls are TRBV19 and TRBJ2-2; D perhaps matches TRBD1 (6 bases). The CDR3 has 16 amino acids. In germline, CDR1 is LNHDA, CDR2 SQIVND (reference sequence). V was clipped by 4 bases and J by 5 bases, with 17 bases between them. The CDR3 coding sequence is TGTGCCAGTAGTACCTTACCCGGGACACCAACCGGGGAGCTGTTTTTT. Translation: CASSTLPGTPTGELFF.

The gene calls are TRBV23-1 and TRBJ2-2; 11 nucleotides line up with TRBD1. TRBV23-1 is recorded as an ORF, its role being uncertain. The CDR3 length is 16 residues. J lost 6 bases, V lost 0 bases, and 3 bases had no gene match. CDR3: CASSQSGQGVAGELFF. For the CDR3, the DNA is TGCGCCAGCAGTCAATCGGGACAGGGGGTCGCCGGGGAGCTGTTTTTT.

The chain is built from TRBV14 and TRBJ2-5; 8 positions agree with TRBD2. CDR3 length: 21 residues. Trimming cost V 0 bases and J 1 base; bases outside gene matches: 19. Germline lookup yields CDR1 SGHDN and CDR2 FVKESK. This chain's CDR3 is CASSQDPHSGVGPGSQETQYF. The CDR3 bases are TGTGCCAGCAGCCAAGACCCTCATAGCGGGGTCGGGCCAGGGTCCCAAGAGACCCAGTACTTC. Complete variable domain (other parts from reference TRBV14 and TRBJ2-5): EAGVTQFPSHSVIEKGQTVTLRCDPISGHDNLYWYRRVMGKEIKFLLHFVKESKQDESGMPNNRFLAERTGGTYSTLKVQPAELEDSGVYFCASSQDPHSGVGPGSQETQYFGPGTRLLVL.

The rearrangement links TRBV28 to TRBJ2-5; D perhaps matches TRBD1 (5 bases). In germline, CDR1 is MDHEN, CDR2 SYDVKM. V dropped 6 bases and J dropped 1 base, with 12 bases sitting between them. The CDR3 is made up of 14 amino acids. The CDR3 region is CASSLRGTQETQYF. CDR3 in DNA: TGTGCCAGCAGCCTTAGGGGAACCCAAGAGACCCAGTACTTC.

The chain links TRBV7-9 to TRBJ1-4; a possible D gene is TRBD1 (5 bases). The germline V gene has CDR1 SEHNR and CDR2 FQNEAQ (reference sequence). This CDR3 is 13 amino acids long. The V end was cut by 0 bases, the J end by 8 bases, with 7 bases between. The CDR3 sequence is CASSLAGQEKLFF. In DNA form, the CDR3 reads TGTGCCAGCAGCTTAGCGGGGCAGGAAAAACTGTTTTTT.

The rearrangement uses TRBV29-1 and TRBJ2-2, with D tentatively TRBD2 (6 bases). Deletions cut 7 bases from V and 5 bases from J, with 14 bases between. Per germline, CDR1 SQVTM and CDR2 ANQGSEA. This CDR3 is built from 13 residues. The CDR3 DNA follows: TGCAGCGGGGGGGAAGCAAGGACCGGGGAGCTGTTTTTT. Translating it yields CSGGEARTGELFF.

This clone was seen more than once but under ten times. The chain uses TRBV9 and TRBJ2-3; 9 nucleotides line up with TRBD1. The length of the CDR3 is 16 residues. The V segment lost 4 bases and the J segment 3 bases; nucleotides outside the gene matches: 9. The germline gives CDR1 SGDLS, CDR2 YYNGEE. CDR3 coding DNA: TGTGCCAGCAGCCTCACTACCGGGACAGGGACAGATACGCAGTATTTT. It encodes CASSLTTGTGTDTQYF.

This chain joins TRBV5-4 and TRBJ2-7, with 7 bases matching TRBD2. Germline V gives CDR1 SGHNT, CDR2 YYREEE (reference sequence). There are 14 residues in the CDR3. After removal of 2 bases from V and 3 bases from J, the junction contained 5 bases not matched to a gene. The CDR3 reads CASSLGEGIYEQYF. DNA of the CDR3: TGTGCCAGCAGCTTAGGGGAGGGCATCTACGAGCAGTACTTC.

In DNA form, the CDR3 reads TGTGCCAGCAGGTGGGACAGAGCGTCCGAGCAGTACTTC. As protein: CASRWDRASEQYF. The rearrangement links TRBV5-6 to TRBJ2-7, with 7 bases that match TRBD1. CDR1 and CDR2 (germline): SGHDT, YYEEEE. The CDR3 extends over 13 amino acids. With 5 bases clipped from V and 6 bases from J, the junction kept 8 bases outside the gene matches. Using reference TRBV5-6 and TRBJ2-7 for the parts outside the CDR3, the full variable domain is DAGVTQSPTHLIKTRGQQVTLRCSPKSGHDTVSWYQQALGQGPQFIFQYYEEEERQRGNFPDRFSGHQFPNYSSELNVNALLLGDSALYLCASRWDRASEQYFGPGTRLTVT.

This clone appeared a single time. The chain employs TRBV10-1 and TRBJ2-2; the match to TRBD2 covers 8 bases. Germline CDR1 WNHNN, CDR2 SYGVQD (reference sequence). The CDR3 runs 15 residues. With V trimmed by 2 bases and J by 7 bases, 6 bases remained unmatched. Here the CDR3 DNA reads TGCGCCAGCAGTGAGAAGGGCGGGAGGCACGGGGAGCTGTTTTTT. This sequence encodes CASSEKGGRHGELFF.

The chain has TRBV9 and TRBJ1-2; the match to TRBD1 covers 9 bases. Germline CDR1 SGDLS, CDR2 YYNGEE. Germline trimming cut 0 bases from V and 7 bases from J; bases unmatched to any gene: 4. This CDR3 spans 14 amino acids. The CDR3 protein is CASSVEMGQGGYTF. The CDR3, as DNA: TGTGCCAGCAGCGTAGAAATGGGACAGGGTGGCTACACCTTC.

V and J are TRBV28 and TRBJ2-2; D unclear. The length of the CDR3 is 13 residues. Per germline, CDR1 MDHEN and CDR2 SYDVKM. V gave up 8 bases and J gave up 1 base, with 8 bases separating them. CDR3 region: CASQAGNTGELFF. CDR3 nucleotide sequence: TGTGCCAGCCAGGCAGGGAACACCGGGGAGCTGTTTTTT.

V is TRBV9 and J is TRBJ2-1; 13 bases are a match to TRBD2. From germline, CDR1 is SGDLS and CDR2 YYNGEE. J was trimmed by 5 bases and V by 4 bases; bases with no gene match: 3. The CDR3 loop spans 15 amino acids. This CDR3 reads CASSQTSGRDNEQFF. CDR3 bases: TGTGCCAGCAGCCAAACTAGCGGGAGGGACAATGAGCAGTTCTTC.

This clone was counted a single time. The chain recombines TRBV6-1 with TRBJ2-2; tentatively, D is TRBD2 (6 bases). V was clipped by 3 bases and J by 3 bases, with 23 bases between them. CDR1 MNHNS and CDR2 SASEGT come from the germline V gene. This CDR3 is built from 19 residues. CDR3 region: CASSDAGTRTSFHTGELFF. CDR3 in DNA: TGTGCCAGCAGTGATGCTGGGACTCGGACCTCCTTCCACACCGGGGAGCTGTTTTTT.